The 22 T cell receptor beta chains listed next were all sequenced from one sample in a study of cytomegalovirus exposure and HLA in healthy donors. PCR involved 60 Vbeta and 13 Jbeta primers. Clones were sequenced by immunoSEQ multiplex PCR, and TCRdb holds only the in-frame ones, with some missing. The repertoire holds around 85,000 clones, with 70% to 75% as singletons. The sequenced sample consisted of PBMCs. The source of these receptors is a man in his 60s in good health and CMV-seronegative.

This clone was observed a single time. The chain couples TRBV5-6 to TRBJ2-3; 8 positions match TRBD2. Germline-derived CDR1 and CDR2 are SGHDT and YYEEEE. The CDR3 spans 15 residues. The trim removed 4 bases at V and 2 bases at J, leaving 6 bases unmatched. CDR3 loop: CASSESGGPTDTQYF. CDR3 DNA: TGTGCCAGCAGCGAGTCGGGGGGGCCCACAGATACGCAGTATTTT.

This chain uses TRBV19 with TRBJ2-3; no definite D call. Germline V lookup: CDR1 LNHDA, CDR2 SQIVND (reference sequence). The V end lost 1 base, the J end lost 3 bases, and 11 bases lay between the germline ends. The CDR3 length is 15 residues. DNA for the CDR3: TGTGCCAGTAGTATAGGCGGAAGCGAAACAGATACGCAGTATTTT. This gives the protein CASSIGGSETDTQYF.

This chain uses TRBV4-2 with TRBJ2-3; 11 bases fit TRBD2. Losses at the gene ends were 3 bases for V and 5 bases for J; bases not matched to a gene: 10. There are 17 residues in the CDR3. Per the germline V gene, CDR1 is LGHNA and CDR2 is YNFKEQ. The CDR3 DNA follows: TGTGCCAGCAGCCAGAAGATTAGCGGGGGGGCCAGAGATACGCAGTATTTT. This sequence encodes CASSQKISGGARDTQYF.

The chain combines TRBV21-1 with TRBJ1-2; the table's D call, TRBD1, has no DNA check behind it. TRBV21-1 is noted as a pseudogene. CDR3 length equals 14 residues. The CDR3 loop is CASTSDREDYGYTF. The CDR3 DNA reads TGTGCCAGCACCTCGGACAGGGAGGACTATGGCTACACCTTC.

The chain recombines TRBV5-4 with TRBJ1-2, with 8 bases that match TRBD1. Germline CDR1 is SGHNT and CDR2 is YYREEE (reference sequence). Trimming took 4 bases from V and 7 from J; bases not matched to a gene: 6. The CDR3 spans 13 residues. CDR3 sequence: CASSLDRGGGYTF. DNA for the CDR3: TGTGCCAGCAGCCTAGACAGGGGTGGTGGCTACACCTTC. Supplemented by reference TRBV5-4 and TRBJ1-2, the full variable domain reads ETGVTQSPTHLIKTRGQQVTLRCSSQSGHNTVSWYQQALGQGPQFIFQYYREEENGRGNFPPRFSGLQFPNYSSELNVNALELDDSALYLCASSLDRGGGYTFGSGTRLTVV.

The V and J genes are TRBV2 and TRBJ2-1, with TRBD2 matching over 12 bases. Per the germline V gene, CDR1 is SNHLY and CDR2 is FYNNEI. The CDR3 has 20 amino acids. V lost 5 bases, J lost 1 base, and 15 bases stayed unmatched. The DNA for the CDR3 is TGTGCCAGCAGTCCTTCCGGATACACTAGCGGGGGGAAATCCTACAATGAGCAGTTCTTC. This translates into CASSPSGYTSGGKSYNEQFF.

The table lists this clone with a few counts. The genes are TRBV4-1 and TRBJ1-5; 7 nucleotides match TRBD1. J was trimmed by 2 bases and V by 0 bases; bases with no gene match: 16. The length of the CDR3 is 20 residues. Germline CDR1 reads MGHRA; CDR2 reads YSYEKL. CDR3 sequence (DNA): TGCGCCAGCAGCCAAGAAGGGAGACAGGGTAGTGGGTCTGGCAATCAGCCCCAGCATTTT. It yields the protein CASSQEGRQGSGSGNQPQHF.

DNA for the CDR3: TGCAGCGTTGAAGGGGGGCAGGGTGGACTTCCGGGGGAGCTGTTTTTT. As protein: CSVEGGQGGLPGELFF. The chain links TRBV29-1 to TRBJ2-2; a weak D match, TRBD1 (6 bases). CDR1 is SQVTM, CDR2 ANQGSEA, per germline. The CDR3 sequence is 16 residues long. V shed 1 base and J shed 8 bases, with 20 bases lying between them.

This clone was observed a handful of times. The rearrangement joins TRBV6-1 to TRBJ1-5; D possibly corresponds to TRBD1 (6 bases). This CDR3 spans 16 amino acids. V lost 0 bases and J lost 7, with 16 bases in between. Germline V gives CDR1 MNHNS, CDR2 SASEGT. In nucleotides, the CDR3 is TGTGCCAGCAGTGAAGCGCGGGGGGCAGGAGGGCAGCCCCAGCATTTT. It yields the protein CASSEARGAGGQPQHF.

The chain employs TRBV18 and TRBJ1-3; 8 bases match TRBD1. CDR1 and CDR2 from the germline V gene are KGHSH and LQKENI. V lost 4 bases, J lost 3 bases, and 11 bases stayed unmatched. The CDR3 covers 17 residues. CDR3 region: CASSLTGQGARGNTIYF. The CDR3 DNA reads TGTGCCAGCTCACTAACGGGCCAGGGGGCGCGTGGAAACACCATATATTTT. The full variable domain, rest sourced from reference TRBV18 and TRBJ1-3, is NAGVMQNPRHLVRRRGQEARLRCSPMKGHSHVYWYRQLPEEGLKFMVYLQKENIIDESGMPKERFSAEFPKEGPSILRIQQVVRGDSAAYFCASSLTGQGARGNTIYFGEGSWLTVV.

J is TRBJ1-4 and V is TRBV7-3, with D perhaps matching TRBD1 (5 bases). Trimming pared 5 bases from V and 8 bases from J, leaving 15 bases between. Germline values: CDR1 SGHTA, CDR2 FQGTGA. CDR3 length equals 14 residues. CDR3 sequence reads: CASSHGEGREKLFF. Written as DNA, the CDR3 is TGTGCCAGCAGCCACGGGGAGGGGAGGGAAAAACTGTTTTTT. The full variable domain, completed using reference TRBV7-3 and TRBJ1-4, is GAGVSQTPSNKVTEKGKYVELRCDPISGHTALYWYRQSLGQGPEFLIYFQGTGAADDSGLPNDRFFAVRPEGSVSTLKIQRTERGDSAVYLCASSHGEGREKLFFGSGTQLSVL.

The chain employs TRBV5-6 and TRBJ2-6; no definite D call. The germline V gene encodes CDR1 SGHDT and CDR2 YYEEEE. Trimming took off 0 bases at V and 4 bases at J, with 14 bases between the two ends. The CDR3 is made up of 17 amino acids. The CDR3, as DNA: TGTGCCAGCAGCTTGGGAGGCCTCACGGCCGGGGCCAACGTCCTGACTTTC. Protein product: CASSLGGLTAGANVLTF.

The chain carries TRBV6-5 and TRBJ2-4; tentative D call: TRBD2 (6 bases). The germline gives CDR1 MNHEY, CDR2 SVGAGI. The V gene lost 8 bases and the J gene lost 11 bases, with 10 bases spanning the gap. There are 10 residues in the CDR3. The CDR3 reads CASGRLVQYF. The DNA of the CDR3 is TGTGCCAGCGGGCGACTAGTTCAGTACTTC.

CDR3 residues: CASSSPRTGGVNQETQYF. The CDR3 region has the DNA TGTGCCAGCAGCTCCCCCCGGACAGGGGGCGTCAACCAAGAGACCCAGTACTTC. The rearrangement uses TRBV7-6 and TRBJ2-5; 11 nucleotides agree with TRBD1. This CDR3 has 18 amino acids. V trimming: 4 bases; J trimming: 0 bases; junction bases outside the gene matches: 10. The germline CDR1 and CDR2 sequences are SGHVS and FNYEAQ. The variable domain in full, with the rest retrieved from reference TRBV7-6 and TRBJ2-5, is GAGVSQSPRYKVTKRGQDVALRCDPISGHVSLYWYRQALGQGPEFLTYFNYEAQQDKSGLPNDRFSAERPEGSISTLTIQRTEQRDSAMYRCASSSPRTGGVNQETQYFGPGTRLLVL.

This sequence joins TRBV5-1 and TRBJ2-5; TRBD2 matches at 8 bases. Germline CDR1 and CDR2: SGHRS and YFSETQ. This CDR3 comprises 14 residues. J gave up 4 bases and V 4 bases, and 6 bases lay outside the gene matches. The CDR3 loop reads CASSERLAIETQYF. The CDR3 DNA reads TGCGCCAGCAGCGAAAGACTAGCGATAGAGACCCAGTACTTC.

The gene calls are TRBV7-3 and TRBJ2-5; 12 bases agree with TRBD2. The junction had 15 bases not matched to a gene; V was cut back by 5 bases and J by 5 bases. The CDR3 extends over 18 amino acids. Germline CDR1 and CDR2: SGHTA and FQGTGA. CDR3 nucleotides: TGTGCCAGCAGCCCATATACCCTAGCGGGGGGGCGAGGGGAGACCCAGTACTTC. Its protein is CASSPYTLAGGRGETQYF.

V and J are TRBV6-1 and TRBJ1-5; D call uncertain. Trimming took off 7 bases at V and 3 bases at J, with 16 bases between the two ends. Per germline, CDR1 MNHNS and CDR2 SASEGT. The CDR3 extends over 15 amino acids. The CDR3 DNA reads as TGTGCCAGCACGGGCGGGGTATGGGACAATCAGCCCCAGCATTTT. It specifies CASTGGVWDNQPQHF.

The V and J genes are TRBV19 and TRBJ2-7; 12 bases line up with TRBD2. This CDR3 has 14 amino acids. CDR1 is LNHDA, CDR2 SQIVND, per germline (reference sequence). The V and J ends lost 8 bases and 0 bases, in that order; junction bases with no gene match: 2. This CDR3 is CASSTSGGSYEQYF. CDR3 nucleotides: TGTGCCAGTTCGACTAGCGGGGGCTCCTACGAGCAGTACTTC. The variable domain in full, with the rest retrieved from reference TRBV19 and TRBJ2-7, is DGGITQSPKYLFRKEGQNVTLSCEQNLNHDAMYWYRQDPGQGLRLIYYSQIVNDFQKGDIAEGYSVSREKKESFPLTVTSAQKNPTAFYLCASSTSGGSYEQYFGPGTRLTVT.

The chain is built from TRBV21-1 and TRBJ1-1; no check of the table's D call, TRBD1, against the DNA was made. TRBV21-1 is tagged as a pseudogene. This CDR3 region has 16 residues. This CDR3 reads CASSKRTPDMNTEAFF. The CDR3 nucleotides are TGTGCCAGCAGCAAACGCACACCGGACATGAACACTGAAGCTTTCTTT.

The gene calls are TRBV6-5 and TRBJ1-4; weak D call: TRBD1 (6 bases). V was cut by 4 bases and J by 4 bases, with 10 bases left in between. CDR1 is MNHEY, CDR2 SVGAGI, per germline. The CDR3 is 14 residues long. Written as DNA, the CDR3 is TGTGCCAGCAGTTTTGGACAGCATAATGAAAAACTGTTTTTT. Translated: CASSFGQHNEKLFF.

This clone came up a few times. CDR3 protein: CASLSDRTLGNGYTF. The CDR3 nucleotides read TGTGCCAGCCTCTCCGACAGGACCCTAGGGAATGGCTACACCTTC. The V gene is TRBV6-6, the J gene TRBJ1-2; D is possibly TRBD1 (6 bases). This CDR3 contains 15 residues. Germline CDR1 is MNHNY and CDR2 is SVGAGI (reference sequence). V was pared by 8 bases and J by 6 bases, with 22 bases between.

The rearrangement uses TRBV29-1 and TRBJ2-7, with a tentative D call TRBD2 (7 bases). CDR3 size: 14 residues. CDR1 is SQVTM, CDR2 ANQGSEA, per germline. V lost 3 bases, J lost 0 bases, and 12 bases lay in between. CDR3 sequence: CSVDGGGLSYEQYF. For the CDR3, the DNA is TGCAGCGTTGATGGGGGGGGGCTCTCCTACGAGCAGTACTTC.